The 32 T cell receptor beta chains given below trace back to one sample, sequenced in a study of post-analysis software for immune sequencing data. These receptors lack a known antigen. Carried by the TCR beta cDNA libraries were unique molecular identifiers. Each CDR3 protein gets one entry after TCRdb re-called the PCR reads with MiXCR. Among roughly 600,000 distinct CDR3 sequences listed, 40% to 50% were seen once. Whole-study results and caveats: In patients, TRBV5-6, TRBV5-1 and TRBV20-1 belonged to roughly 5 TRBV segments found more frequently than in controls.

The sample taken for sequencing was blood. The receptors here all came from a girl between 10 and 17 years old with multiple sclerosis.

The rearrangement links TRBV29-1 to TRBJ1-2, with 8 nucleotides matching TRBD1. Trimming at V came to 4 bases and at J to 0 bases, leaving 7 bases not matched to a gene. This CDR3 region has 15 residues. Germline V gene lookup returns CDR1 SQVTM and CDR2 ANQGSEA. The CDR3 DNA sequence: TGCAGCGTTGTCACAGGGGGTTTGGCTAACTATGGCTACACCTTC. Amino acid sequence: CSVVTGGLANYGYTF.

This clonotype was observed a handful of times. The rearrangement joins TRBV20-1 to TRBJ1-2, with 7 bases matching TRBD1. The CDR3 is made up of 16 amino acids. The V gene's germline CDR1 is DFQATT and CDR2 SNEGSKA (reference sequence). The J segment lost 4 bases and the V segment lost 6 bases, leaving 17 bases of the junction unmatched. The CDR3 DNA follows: TGCAGTGCCAACGAGGGACTCTGGACAGGAGGCTATGGCTACACCTTC. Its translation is CSANEGLWTGGYGYTF.

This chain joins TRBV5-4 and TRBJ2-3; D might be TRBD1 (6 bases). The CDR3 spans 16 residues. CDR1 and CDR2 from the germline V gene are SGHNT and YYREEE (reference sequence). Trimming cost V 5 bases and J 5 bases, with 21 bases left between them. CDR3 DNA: TGTGCCAGCAGTTCGGGACACCGAAGCGGTGGAGATACGCAGTATTTT. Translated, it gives CASSSGHRSGGDTQYF.

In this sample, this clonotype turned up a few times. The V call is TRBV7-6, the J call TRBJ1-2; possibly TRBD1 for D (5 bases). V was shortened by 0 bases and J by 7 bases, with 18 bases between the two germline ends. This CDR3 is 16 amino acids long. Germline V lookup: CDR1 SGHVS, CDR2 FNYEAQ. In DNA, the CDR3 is TGTGCCAGCAGCTTAGCTATCGTGACAGACTCCCGTGGCTACACCTTC. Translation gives CASSLAIVTDSRGYTF. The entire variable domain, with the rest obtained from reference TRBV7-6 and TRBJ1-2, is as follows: GAGVSQSPRYKVTKRGQDVALRCDPISGHVSLYWYRQALGQGPEFLTYFNYEAQQDKSGLPNDRFSAERPEGSISTLTIQRTEQRDSAMYRCASSLAIVTDSRGYTFGSGTRLTVV.

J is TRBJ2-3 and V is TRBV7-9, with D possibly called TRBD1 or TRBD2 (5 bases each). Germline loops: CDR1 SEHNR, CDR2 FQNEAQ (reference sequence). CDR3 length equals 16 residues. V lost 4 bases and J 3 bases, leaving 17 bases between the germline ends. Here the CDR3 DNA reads TGTGCCAGCAGCTCCGCCTCCGGGGCCTTAACAGATACGCAGTATTTT. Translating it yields CASSSASGALTDTQYF.

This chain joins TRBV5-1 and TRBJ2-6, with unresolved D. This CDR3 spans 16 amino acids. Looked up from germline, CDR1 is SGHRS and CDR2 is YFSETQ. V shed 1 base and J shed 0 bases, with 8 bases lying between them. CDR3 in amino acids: CASSLIGASGANVLTF. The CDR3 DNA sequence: TGCGCCAGCAGCTTGATCGGAGCCTCTGGGGCCAACGTCCTGACTTTC.

CDR3 coding DNA: TGCGCCAGCAGCTTGGGTCAGGCCGGTGGCAATCAGCCCCAGCATTTT. Translation gives CASSLGQAGGNQPQHF. V usage is TRBV5-1 and J usage is TRBJ1-5; D unclear. With 0 bases removed from V and 2 bases from J, the gap between germline ends came to 12 bases. The CDR3 has 16 amino acids. Germline CDR1 and CDR2: SGHRS and YFSETQ.

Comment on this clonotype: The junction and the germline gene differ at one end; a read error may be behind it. CDR3 sequence reads: CVSSLLGGGGSYNEQFF. DNA for the CDR3: TGTGTCAGCAGCCTCCTGGGAGGCGGGGGCTCCTACAATGAGCAGTTCTTC. V and J are TRBV11-2 and TRBJ2-1; 7 positions agree with TRBD2. Germline loops: CDR1 SGHAT, CDR2 FQNNGV. The CDR3 consists of 17 residues. The variable domain in full, with the rest retrieved from reference TRBV11-2 and TRBJ2-1, is EAGVAQSPRYKIIEKRQSVAFWCNPISGHATLYWYQQILGQGPKLLIQFQNNGVVDDSQLPKDRFSAERLKGVDSTLKIQPAKLEDSAVYLCVSSLLGGGGSYNEQFFGPGTRLTVL.

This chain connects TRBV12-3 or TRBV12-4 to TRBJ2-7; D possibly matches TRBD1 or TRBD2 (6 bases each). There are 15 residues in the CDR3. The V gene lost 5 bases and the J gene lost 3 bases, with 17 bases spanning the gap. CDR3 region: CASSTSRGRYYEQYF. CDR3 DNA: TGTGCCAGCAGTACCAGCCGGGGGCGATACTACGAGCAGTACTTC.

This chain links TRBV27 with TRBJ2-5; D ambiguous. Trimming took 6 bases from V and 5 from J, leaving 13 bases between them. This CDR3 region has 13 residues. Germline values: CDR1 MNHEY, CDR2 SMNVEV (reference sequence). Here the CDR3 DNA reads TGTGCCAGCAGGCCTGAATCAAGGGAGACCCAGTACTTC. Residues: CASRPESRETQYF.

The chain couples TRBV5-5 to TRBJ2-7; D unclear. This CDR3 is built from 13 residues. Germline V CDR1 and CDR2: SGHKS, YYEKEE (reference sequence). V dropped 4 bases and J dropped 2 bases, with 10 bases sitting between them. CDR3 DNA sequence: TGTGCCAGCAGCACAGACACGACCTACGAGCAGTACTTC. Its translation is CASSTDTTYEQYF.

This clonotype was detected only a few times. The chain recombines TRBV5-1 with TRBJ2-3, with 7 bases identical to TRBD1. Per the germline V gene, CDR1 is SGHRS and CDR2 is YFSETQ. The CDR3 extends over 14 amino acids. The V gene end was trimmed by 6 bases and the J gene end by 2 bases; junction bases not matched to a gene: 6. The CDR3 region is CASNNRGNTDTQYF. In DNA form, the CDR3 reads TGCGCCAGCAACAACAGGGGAAACACAGATACGCAGTATTTT.

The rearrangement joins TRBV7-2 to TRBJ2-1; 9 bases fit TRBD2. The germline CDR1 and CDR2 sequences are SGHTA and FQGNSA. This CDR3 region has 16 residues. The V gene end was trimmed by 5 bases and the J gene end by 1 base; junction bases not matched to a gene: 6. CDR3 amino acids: CASSTSGGTSYNEQFF. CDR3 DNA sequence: TGTGCCAGCAGCACAAGCGGGGGGACTTCCTACAATGAGCAGTTCTTC. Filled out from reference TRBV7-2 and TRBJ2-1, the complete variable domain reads GAGVSQSPSNKVTEKGKDVELRCDPISGHTALYWYRQSLGQGLEFLIYFQGNSAPDKSGLPSDRFSAERTGGSVSTLTIQRTQQEDSAVYLCASSTSGGTSYNEQFFGPGTRLTVL.

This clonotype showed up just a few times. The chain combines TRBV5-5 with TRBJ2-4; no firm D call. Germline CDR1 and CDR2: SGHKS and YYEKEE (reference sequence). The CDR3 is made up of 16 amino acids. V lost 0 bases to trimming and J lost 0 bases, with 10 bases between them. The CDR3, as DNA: TGTGCCAGCAGCTTGGAGCCAGGTCCAGCCAAAAACATTCAGTACTTC. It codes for CASSLEPGPAKNIQYF. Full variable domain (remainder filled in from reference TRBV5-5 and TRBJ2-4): DAGVTQSPTHLIKTRGQQVTLRCSPISGHKSVSWYQQVLGQGPQFIFQYYEKEERGRGNFPDRFSARQFPNYSSELNVNALLLGDSALYLCASSLEPGPAKNIQYFGAGTRLSVL.

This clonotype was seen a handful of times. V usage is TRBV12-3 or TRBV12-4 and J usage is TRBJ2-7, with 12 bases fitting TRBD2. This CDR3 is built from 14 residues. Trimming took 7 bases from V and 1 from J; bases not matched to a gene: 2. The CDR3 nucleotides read TGTGCCAGCACCCTAGCGGGAGGGTCCTACGAGCAGTACTTC. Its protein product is CASTLAGGSYEQYF.

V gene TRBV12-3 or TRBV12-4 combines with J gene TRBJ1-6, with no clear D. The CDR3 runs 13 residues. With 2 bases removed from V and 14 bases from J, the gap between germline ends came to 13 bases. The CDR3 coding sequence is TGTGCCAGCAGTTTAAGGACCCCGAGCACCCTCCACTTT. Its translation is CASSLRTPSTLHF.

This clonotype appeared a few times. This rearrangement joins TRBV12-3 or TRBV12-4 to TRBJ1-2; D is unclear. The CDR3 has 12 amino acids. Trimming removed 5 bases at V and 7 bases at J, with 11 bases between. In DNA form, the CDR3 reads TGTGCCAGCAGTGGCCCAGGTATTGGCTACACCTTC. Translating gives CASSGPGIGYTF.

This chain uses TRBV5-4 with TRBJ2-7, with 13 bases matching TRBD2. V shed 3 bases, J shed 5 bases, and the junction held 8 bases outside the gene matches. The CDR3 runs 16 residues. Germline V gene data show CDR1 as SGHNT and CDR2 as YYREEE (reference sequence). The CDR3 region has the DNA TGTGCCAGCAGCTCTGATGGGACTAGCGGGACTCACGAGCAGTACTTC. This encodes CASSSDGTSGTHEQYF.

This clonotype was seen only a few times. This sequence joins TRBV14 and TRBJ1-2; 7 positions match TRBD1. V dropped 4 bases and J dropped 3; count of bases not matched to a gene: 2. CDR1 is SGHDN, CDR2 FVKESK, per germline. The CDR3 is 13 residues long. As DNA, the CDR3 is TGTGCCAGCAGCCGAGGACAGGACTATGGCTACACCTTC. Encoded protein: CASSRGQDYGYTF.

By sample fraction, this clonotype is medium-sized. The CDR3 DNA follows: TGTGCCAGCAGTTACTCCCTAGGGACGGTAACTAACTATGGCTACACCTTC. Protein product: CASSYSLGTVTNYGYTF. The chain joins TRBV6-5 to TRBJ1-2; tentative D call: TRBD1 (5 bases). The CDR3 has 17 residues. The V and J ends lost 0 bases and 0 bases respectively, with 14 bases between them. The germline V gene has CDR1 MNHEY and CDR2 SVGAGI.

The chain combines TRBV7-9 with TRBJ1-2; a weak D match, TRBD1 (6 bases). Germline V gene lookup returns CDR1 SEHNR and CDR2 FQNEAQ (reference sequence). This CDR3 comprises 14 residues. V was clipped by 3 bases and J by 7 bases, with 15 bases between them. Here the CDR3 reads CASSLATGVGGYTF. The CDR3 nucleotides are TGTGCCAGCAGCTTGGCGACAGGTGTTGGTGGCTACACCTTC.

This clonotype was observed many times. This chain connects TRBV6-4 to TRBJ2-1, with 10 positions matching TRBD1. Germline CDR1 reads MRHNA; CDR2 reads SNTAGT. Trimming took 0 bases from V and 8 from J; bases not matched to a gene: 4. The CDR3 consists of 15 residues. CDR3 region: CASSDSAGTGDEQFF. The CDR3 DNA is TGTGCCAGCAGTGACTCGGCCGGGACAGGGGATGAGCAGTTCTTC.

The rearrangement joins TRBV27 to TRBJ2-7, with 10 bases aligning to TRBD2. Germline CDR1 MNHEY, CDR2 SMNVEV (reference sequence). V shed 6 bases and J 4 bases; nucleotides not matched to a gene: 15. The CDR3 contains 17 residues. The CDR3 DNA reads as TGTGCCAGCAGCGCCGGGGGACTAGCGCCTGCGGAGTACGAGCAGTACTTC. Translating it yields CASSAGGLAPAEYEQYF.

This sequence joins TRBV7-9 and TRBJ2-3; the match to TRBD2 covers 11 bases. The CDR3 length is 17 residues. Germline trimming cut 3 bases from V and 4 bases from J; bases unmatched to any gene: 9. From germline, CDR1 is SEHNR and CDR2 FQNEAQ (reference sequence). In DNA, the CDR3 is TGTGCCAGCAGCTTGATAGGGCTAGCGGGAGGCGCAGATACGCAGTATTTT. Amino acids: CASSLIGLAGGADTQYF.

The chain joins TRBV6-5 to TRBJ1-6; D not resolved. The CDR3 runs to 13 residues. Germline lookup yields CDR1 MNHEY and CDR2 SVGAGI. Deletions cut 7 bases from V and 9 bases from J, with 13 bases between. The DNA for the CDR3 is TGTGCCAGCATCGGACTCCCGGGTTCACCCCTCCACTTT. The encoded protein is CASIGLPGSPLHF.

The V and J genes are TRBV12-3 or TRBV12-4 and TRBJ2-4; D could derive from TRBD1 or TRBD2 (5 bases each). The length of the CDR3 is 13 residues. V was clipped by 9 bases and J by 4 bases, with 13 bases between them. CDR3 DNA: TGTGCCAGTCAGAGGGCAGGGAAAAACATTCAGTACTTC. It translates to CASQRAGKNIQYF.

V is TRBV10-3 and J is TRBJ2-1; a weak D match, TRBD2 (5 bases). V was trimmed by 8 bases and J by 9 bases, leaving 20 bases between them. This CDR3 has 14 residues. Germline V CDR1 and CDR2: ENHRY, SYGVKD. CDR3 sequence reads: CAIGKVAGSVEQFF. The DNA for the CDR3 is TGTGCCATCGGCAAGGTGGCGGGTTCAGTTGAGCAGTTCTTC.

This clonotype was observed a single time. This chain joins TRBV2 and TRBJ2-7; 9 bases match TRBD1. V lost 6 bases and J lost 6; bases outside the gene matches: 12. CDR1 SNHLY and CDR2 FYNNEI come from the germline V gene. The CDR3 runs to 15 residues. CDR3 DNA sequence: TGTGCCAGCAGGAGGAGGACAGGGGTGGGTGGCGAGCAGTACTTC. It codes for CASRRRTGVGGEQYF.

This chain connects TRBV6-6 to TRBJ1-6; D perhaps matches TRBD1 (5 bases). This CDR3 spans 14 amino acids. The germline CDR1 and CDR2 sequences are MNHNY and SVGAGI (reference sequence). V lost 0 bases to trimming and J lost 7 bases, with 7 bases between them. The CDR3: CASSYSGENSPLHF. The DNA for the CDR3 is TGTGCCAGCAGTTACTCAGGGGAGAATTCACCCCTCCACTTT.

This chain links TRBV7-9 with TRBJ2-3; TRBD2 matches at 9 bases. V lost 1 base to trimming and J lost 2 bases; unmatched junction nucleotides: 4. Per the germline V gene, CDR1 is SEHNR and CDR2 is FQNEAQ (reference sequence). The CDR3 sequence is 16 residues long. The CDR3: CASSLVLAGHTDTQYF. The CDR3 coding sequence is TGTGCCAGCAGCTTAGTCCTAGCGGGGCACACAGATACGCAGTATTTT.

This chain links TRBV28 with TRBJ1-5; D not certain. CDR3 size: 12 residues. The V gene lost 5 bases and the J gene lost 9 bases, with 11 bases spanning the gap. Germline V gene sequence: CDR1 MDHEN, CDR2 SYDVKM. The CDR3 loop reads CASSLSGGPQHF. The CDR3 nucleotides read TGTGCCAGCAGTCTCTCGGGAGGGCCCCAGCATTTT. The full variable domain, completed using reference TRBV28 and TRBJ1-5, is DVKVTQSSRYLVKRTGEKVFLECVQDMDHENMFWYRQDPGLGLRLIYFSYDVKMKEKGDIPEGYSVSREKKERFSLILESASTNQTSMYLCASSLSGGPQHFGDGTRLSIL.

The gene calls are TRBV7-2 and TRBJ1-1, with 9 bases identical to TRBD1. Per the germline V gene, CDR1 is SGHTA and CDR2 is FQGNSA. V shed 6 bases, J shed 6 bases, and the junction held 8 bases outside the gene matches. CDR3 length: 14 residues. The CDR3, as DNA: TGTGCCAGCAGTACTCCGGGACAGGGCCCTGAAGCTTTCTTT. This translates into CASSTPGQGPEAFF.